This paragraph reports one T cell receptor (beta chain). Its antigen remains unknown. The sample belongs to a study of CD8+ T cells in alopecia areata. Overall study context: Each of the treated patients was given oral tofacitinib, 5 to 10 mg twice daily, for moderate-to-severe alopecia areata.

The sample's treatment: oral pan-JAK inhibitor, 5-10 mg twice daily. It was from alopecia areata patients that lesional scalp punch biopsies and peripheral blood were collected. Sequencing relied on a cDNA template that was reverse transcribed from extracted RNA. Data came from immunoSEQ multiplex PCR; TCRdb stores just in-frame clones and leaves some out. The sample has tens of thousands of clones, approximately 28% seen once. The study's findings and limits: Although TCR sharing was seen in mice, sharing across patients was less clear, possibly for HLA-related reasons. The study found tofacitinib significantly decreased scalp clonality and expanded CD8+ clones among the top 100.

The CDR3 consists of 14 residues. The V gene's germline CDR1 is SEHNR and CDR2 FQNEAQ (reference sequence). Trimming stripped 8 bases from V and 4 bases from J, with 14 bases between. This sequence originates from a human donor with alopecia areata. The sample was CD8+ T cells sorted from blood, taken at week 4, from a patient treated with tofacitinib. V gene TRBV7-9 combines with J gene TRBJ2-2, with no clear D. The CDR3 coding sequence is TGTGCCAGCCACCCTCCGGTCGGCACCGGGGAGCTGTTTTTT. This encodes CASHPPVGTGELFF. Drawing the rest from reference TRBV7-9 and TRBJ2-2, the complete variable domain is DTGVSQNPRHKITKRGQNVTFRCDPISEHNRLYWYRQTLGQGPEFLTYFQNEAQLEKSRLLSDRFSAERPKGSFSTLEIQRTEQGDSAMYLCASHPPVGTGELFFGEGSRLTVL.